These 17 T cell receptor beta chains came from one sample sequenced in a study of PD-1 blockade in classical Hodgkin lymphoma. TCRdb's copy holds only in-frame clones and misses some; the assay was immunoSEQ multiplex PCR. Here the sample spans 90,000 or so clones, around four fifths being singletons. The time point: cycle 4 day 1 (C4D1), after 6 weeks of nivolumab. Relapse after autologous stem cell transplantation occurred in every patient, and brentuximab vedotin exposure varied. Sequenced material: peripheral blood mononuclear cells (PBMCs), taken before the fourth cycle of nivolumab. These TCRs come from a human donor with classical Hodgkin lymphoma.

The chain is built from TRBV5-1 and TRBJ2-7; the match to TRBD1 covers 9 bases. Germline loops: CDR1 SGHRS, CDR2 YFSETQ. J gave up 7 bases and V 3 bases, and 8 bases lay outside the gene matches. CDR3 size: 14 residues. The CDR3 region is CASSSGTGPGEQYF. The CDR3 region has the DNA TGCGCCAGCAGCTCCGGGACAGGGCCCGGAGAGCAGTACTTC.

The sample holds one count of this clone. CDR3 sequence: CASSLPRTSVTDTQYF. CDR3 DNA sequence: TGTGCCAGCAGCCTCCCCCGGACTAGCGTGACAGATACGCAGTATTTT. The V gene is TRBV7-9, the J gene TRBJ2-3; TRBD2 aligns across 9 bases. The CDR3 consists of 16 residues. V lost 5 bases to trimming and J lost 3 bases; unmatched junction nucleotides: 9. Germline loops: CDR1 SEHNR, CDR2 FQNEAQ (reference sequence).

The gene calls are TRBV7-9 and TRBJ1-6; no clear D gene. This CDR3 has 13 amino acids. V was trimmed by 5 bases and J by 7 bases, leaving 9 bases between them. Germline V gene data show CDR1 as SEHNR and CDR2 as FQNEAQ (reference sequence). The CDR3 DNA is TGTGCCAGCAGCCCAACCCAAAATTCACCCCTCCACTTT. Translated, it gives CASSPTQNSPLHF.

V and J are TRBV10-3 and TRBJ2-7; 7 positions agree with TRBD1. Germline CDR1 ENHRY, CDR2 SYGVKD. The J segment lost 5 bases and the V segment lost 7 bases, leaving 5 bases of the junction unmatched. The CDR3 runs 12 residues. The DNA for the CDR3 is TGTGCCATCAAAGAGGGGACAGACGAGCAGTACTTC. Residues: CAIKEGTDEQYF.

The rearrangement joins TRBV7-2 to TRBJ1-4, with D possibly TRBD1 on 5 matching bases. The CDR3 extends over 15 amino acids. Germline assignment: CDR1 SGHTA and CDR2 FQGNSA. V gave up 5 bases and J gave up 5 bases, with 15 bases separating them. CDR3 bases: TGTGCCAGCAGCCTAATAGGGGTCATCAATGAAAAACTGTTTTTT. Residues: CASSLIGVINEKLFF.

V is TRBV11-2 and J is TRBJ2-5; TRBD2 aligns across 9 bases. Losses at the gene ends were 3 bases for V and 2 bases for J; bases not matched to a gene: 4. Germline loops: CDR1 SGHAT, CDR2 FQNNGV. The CDR3 runs 15 residues. The CDR3 coding sequence is TGTGCCAGCAGCTTGCTAGCGGGGCAACAAGAGACCCAGTACTTC. This sequence encodes CASSLLAGQQETQYF.

The chain has TRBV11-1 and TRBJ1-3; D is ambiguous. CDR3 length: 15 residues. Germline lookup yields CDR1 SGHAT and CDR2 FQDESV (reference sequence). V was shortened by 4 bases and J by 2 bases, with 12 bases between the two germline ends. The CDR3 region is CASSSDSFTGNTIYF. Written as DNA, the CDR3 is TGTGCCAGCAGCTCGGACTCGTTTACTGGAAACACCATATATTTT. Looking up the rest from reference TRBV11-1 and TRBJ1-3 gives the full variable domain: EAEVAQSPRYKITEKSQAVAFWCDPISGHATLYWYRQILGQGPELLVQFQDESVVDDSQLPKDRFSAERLKGVDSTLKIQPAELGDSAMYLCASSSDSFTGNTIYFGEGSWLTVV.

This rearrangement joins TRBV5-1 to TRBJ1-2; D unclear. The ends were cut back, 3 bases at V and 6 bases at J, with 18 bases in the middle. Germline CDR1 and CDR2: SGHRS and YFSETQ. CDR3 length equals 15 residues. The chain's CDR3 is CASSSGYRHSNGYTF. CDR3 DNA: TGCGCCAGCAGCTCCGGGTATCGACATAGTAATGGCTACACCTTC. Supplemented by reference TRBV5-1 and TRBJ1-2, the full variable domain reads KAGVTQTPRYLIKTRGQQVTLSCSPISGHRSVSWYQQTPGQGLQFLFEYFSETQRNKGNFPGRFSGRQFSNSRSEMNVSTLELGDSALYLCASSSGYRHSNGYTFGSGTRLTVV.

J is TRBJ2-1 and V is TRBV5-4; 8 bases are a match to TRBD2. Germline V lookup: CDR1 SGHNT, CDR2 YYREEE (reference sequence). The J segment lost 5 bases and the V segment lost 2 bases, leaving 6 bases of the junction unmatched. CDR3 length: 15 residues. Here the CDR3 reads CASSFGSGGNNEQFF. CDR3 sequence (DNA): TGTGCCAGCAGCTTCGGGAGCGGGGGAAACAATGAGCAGTTCTTC.

The V and J genes are TRBV10-3 and TRBJ1-4; D uncertain. Germline V gene data show CDR1 as ENHRY and CDR2 as SYGVKD. V was pared by 0 bases and J by 6 bases, with 2 bases between. The CDR3 has 12 residues. CDR3 nucleotides: TGTGCCATCAGTGAGTCGTATGAAAAACTGTTTTTT. Its protein product is CAISESYEKLFF.

V and J are TRBV19 and TRBJ2-2, with D unresolved. V lost 7 bases and J lost 1, with 7 bases in between. Germline V CDR1 and CDR2: LNHDA, SQIVND (reference sequence). The CDR3 runs to 13 residues. The CDR3 sequence: CASKRWNTGELFF. CDR3 sequence (DNA): TGTGCCAGTAAGAGATGGAACACCGGGGAGCTGTTTTTT.

The chain combines TRBV4-1 with TRBJ2-7, with TRBD1 matching over 7 bases. The germline V gene has CDR1 MGHRA and CDR2 YSYEKL. The CDR3 covers 16 residues. V lost 0 bases to trimming and J lost 5 bases; unmatched junction nucleotides: 10. The CDR3 here is CASSQDRDSAYDEQYF. DNA for the CDR3: TGCGCCAGCAGCCAAGATCGGGACAGTGCATACGACGAGCAGTACTTC.

This clone is a singleton in its sample. J is TRBJ2-3 and V is TRBV5-1, with a tentative D call TRBD1 (5 bases). CDR3 length equals 15 residues. With 5 bases removed from V and 0 bases from J, the gap between germline ends came to 13 bases. Per the germline V gene, CDR1 is SGHRS and CDR2 is YFSETQ. CDR3 nucleotide sequence: TGCGCCAGCAGTTTTAGACAGCTGAGCACAGATACGCAGTATTTT. It specifies CASSFRQLSTDTQYF.

This clone is a singleton in its sample. The chain links TRBV7-2 to TRBJ2-1; D gene ambiguous. Germline V lookup: CDR1 SGHTA, CDR2 FQGNSA. Trimming removed 0 bases from V and 10 bases from J, with 10 bases in between. CDR3 length: 13 amino acids. CDR3 in amino acids: CASSLALSGEQFF. The CDR3 region has the DNA TGTGCCAGCAGCTTAGCGTTGAGTGGGGAGCAGTTCTTC.

The chain uses TRBV6-5 and TRBJ1-4; D gene uncertain. This CDR3 comprises 13 residues. The germline V and J ends were trimmed by 6 bases and 7 bases, with 12 bases remaining between them. Germline CDR1 and CDR2: MNHEY and SVGAGI. The CDR3 nucleotides read TGTGCCAGCAGGTCCCCCGGGCTTGAAAAACTGTTTTTT. It is translated as CASRSPGLEKLFF.

This clone was seen many times. The chain recombines TRBV18 with TRBJ1-1, with D hard to call. The CDR3 length is 15 residues. The V gene's germline CDR1 is KGHSH and CDR2 LQKENI. The ends were cut back, 6 bases at V and 5 bases at J, with 19 bases in the middle. The CDR3 nucleotides read TGTGCCAGCTCGCCGGATGGCGGCCCCGGGACTGAAGCTTTCTTT. It is translated as CASSPDGGPGTEAFF.

V and J are TRBV9 and TRBJ1-2; the match to TRBD1 covers 7 bases. Germline values: CDR1 SGDLS, CDR2 YYNGEE. Unmatched junction bases numbered 14, after V lost 2 bases and J lost 7 bases. There are 16 residues in the CDR3. CDR3 in amino acids: CASSVWTGGSSGGYTF. The CDR3 nucleotides are TGTGCCAGCAGCGTGTGGACAGGCGGGTCATCGGGTGGCTACACCTTC.